Listed below are T cell receptor beta chains from one sample, sequenced in a study of T-cell reconstitution after alpha-beta-depleted transplantation in children. TCRdb re-called the PCR reads through MiXCR, storing one row per CDR3 protein. Here the sample spans over 150,000 distinct CDR3 sequences, 6.3% being singletons. This sample comprised PBMCs, obtained before TCRalphabeta/CD19-depleted stem cell transplant. These receptors originate from a girl under three years old with combined immunodeficiency, due to receive a stem cell transplant. CDR3s include the opening cysteine and the closing phenylalanine or tryptophan. The D gene is left open where the match is weak. Some rows have no size entry. The others give once, few or many, or a class for an expanded clone.

J: TRBJ2-1; size: many; V: TRBV25-1; D: NA; CDR3: CASSERSRGGIYKF; DNA: TGTGCCAGCAGTGAGAGAAGCAGGGGGGGGATTTACAAGTTC
J: TRBJ2-1; size: many; V: TRBV2; D: TRBD2; CDR3: CASLPSGGSNEQFF; DNA: TGTGCCAGCTTACCCTCGGGAGGATCCAATGAGCAGTTCTTC
J: TRBJ2-3; size: many; V: TRBV14; D: TRBD2; CDR3: CASSQRVSGGPSADTQYF; DNA: TGTGCCAGCAGCCAAAGGGTTAGCGGGGGGCCTTCCGCAGATACGCAGTATTTT
J: TRBJ2-4; size: few; V: TRBV11-3; D: TRBD1; CDR3: CASSFRLTGESTKNIQYF; DNA: TGTGCCAGCAGCTTTCGTCTAACAGGGGAATCTACCAAAAACATTCAGTACTTC
J: TRBJ2-1; size: many; V: TRBV12-3/TRBV12-4; D: NA; CDR3: CASSLTAPNEQFF; DNA: TGTGCCAGCAGTTTAACCGCTCCCAATGAGCAGTTCTTC
J: TRBJ2-1; size: many; V: TRBV27; D: TRBD1; CDR3: CASSYAGQVDEQFF; DNA: TGTGCCAGCAGTTACGCCGGACAGGTCGATGAGCAGTTCTTC
J: TRBJ2-1; size: NA; V: TRBV13; D: TRBD1; CDR3: CASSFGTAGKNGRQFF; DNA: TGTGCCAGCAGCTTCGGGACAGCTGGGAAAAATGGTCGGCAGTTCTTC
J: TRBJ2-1; size: many; V: TRBV7-7; D: TRBD2; CDR3: CASSLRLADYNEQFF; DNA: TGTGCCAGCAGCTTACGACTAGCGGACTACAATGAGCAGTTCTTC
J: TRBJ2-3; size: many; V: TRBV14; D: NA; CDR3: CASSLSGRDTQYF; DNA: TGTGCCAGCAGCCTCAGTGGGCGAGATACGCAGTATTTT
J: TRBJ2-3; size: many; V: TRBV29-1; D: NA; CDR3: CSVWPRVLRTDTQYF; DNA: TGCAGCGTTTGGCCCAGGGTTTTGCGCACAGATACGCAGTATTTT
J: TRBJ2-7; size: NA; V: TRBV28; D: TRBD1; CDR3: CASSLVPGQGVDEQYF; DNA: TGTGCCAGCAGTTTGGTTCCGGGACAGGGGGTTGACGAGCAGTACTTC
J: TRBJ2-7; size: many; V: TRBV29-1; D: NA; CDR3: CSVEGLRGKPYEQYF; DNA: TGCAGCGTTGAAGGTCTCCGGGGTAAGCCCTACGAGCAGTACTTC
J: TRBJ2-2; size: many; V: TRBV7-2; D: NA; CDR3: CASSLGAGELFF; DNA: TGTGCCAGCAGTTTGGGGGCCGGGGAGCTGTTTTTT
J: TRBJ2-7; size: few; V: TRBV12-5; D: TRBD1; CDR3: CASGPQGATYEQYF; DNA: TGTGCTAGTGGTCCTCAGGGGGCAACCTACGAGCAGTACTTC
J: TRBJ2-7; size: few; V: TRBV5-1; D: NA; CDR3: CASSLVRGGVYEQYF; DNA: TGCGCCAGCAGCTTGGTGAGGGGGGGGGTCTACGAGCAGTACTTC
J: TRBJ2-7; size: many; V: TRBV27; D: NA; CDR3: CASAHGLNYEQYF; DNA: TGTGCCAGCGCCCACGGGTTGAACTACGAGCAGTACTTC
J: TRBJ2-5; size: many; V: TRBV13; D: NA; CDR3: CASSFRASGETQYF; DNA: TGTGCCAGCAGCTTCCGGGCCAGCGGAGAGACCCAGTACTTC
J: TRBJ2-2; size: few; V: TRBV5-6; D: TRBD2; CDR3: CASSFQGLAETTGELFF; DNA: TGTGCCAGCAGCTTCCAAGGACTAGCGGAAACCACCGGGGAGCTGTTTTTT
J: TRBJ1-6; size: many; V: TRBV9; D: TRBD1; CDR3: CASSIDRDSPLHF; DNA: TGTGCCAGCAGCATCGACAGGGATTCACCCCTCCACTTT
J: TRBJ2-7; size: many; V: TRBV5-6; D: TRBD1; CDR3: CASSLWENYRGKEQYF; DNA: TGTGCCAGCAGCTTGTGGGAAAACTACAGGGGGAAGGAGCAGTACTTC
J: TRBJ2-7; size: many; V: TRBV5-1; D: TRBD1; CDR3: CASSLVQGMGYEQYF; DNA: TGCGCCAGCAGCTTGGTACAGGGGATGGGATACGAGCAGTACTTC
J: TRBJ2-3; size: many; V: TRBV28; D: TRBD2; CDR3: CASSLPPRAGVSTDTQYF; DNA: TGTGCCAGCAGTTTACCCCCCCGAGCGGGAGTTAGCACAGATACGCAGTATTTT
J: TRBJ2-2; size: many; V: TRBV11-3; D: NA; CDR3: CASSTRGADTGELFF; DNA: TGTGCCAGCAGCACCCGGGGCGCGGACACCGGGGAGCTGTTTTTT
J: TRBJ2-1; size: many; V: TRBV5-1; D: NA; CDR3: CASSLAVADNEQFF; DNA: TGCGCCAGCAGCTTGGCCGTCGCCGACAATGAGCAGTTCTTC
J: TRBJ1-6; size: few; V: TRBV7-6; D: TRBD1; CDR3: CASSLGAWDRQSSYNSPLHF; DNA: TGTGCCAGCAGCTTAGGCGCCTGGGACAGACAGAGCTCCTATAATTCACCCCTCCACTTT
J: TRBJ2-1; size: many; V: TRBV13; D: NA; CDR3: CASSLNTGWGNEQFF; DNA: TGTGCCAGCAGCTTAAACACAGGGTGGGGCAATGAGCAGTTCTTC
J: TRBJ2-5; size: many; V: TRBV5-1; D: NA; CDR3: CASSLRGAEETQYF; DNA: TGCGCCAGCAGCTTGCGAGGGGCCGAAGAGACCCAGTACTTC
J: TRBJ1-2; size: many; V: TRBV24-1; D: NA; CDR3: CATSDDQGKGYGYTF; DNA: TGTGCCACCAGTGATGATCAGGGAAAAGGCTATGGCTACACCTTC
J: TRBJ2-5; size: many; V: TRBV5-5; D: NA; CDR3: CASSLVRGGPETQYF; DNA: TGTGCCAGCAGCTTGGTTCGTGGGGGGCCCGAGACCCAGTACTTC
J: TRBJ1-1; size: many; V: TRBV7-9; D: NA; CDR3: CASSPIDIGGNTEAFF; DNA: TGTGCCAGCAGCCCGATTGATATAGGGGGGAACACTGAAGCTTTCTTT
J: TRBJ2-3; size: many; V: TRBV12-3/TRBV12-4; D: NA; CDR3: CASSPLNGGDTQYF; DNA: TGTGCCAGCAGCCCCCTTAATGGGGGAGATACGCAGTATTTT
J: TRBJ2-7; size: many; V: TRBV4-2; D: NA; CDR3: CASSQAGGGAYEQYF; DNA: TGTGCCAGCAGCCAAGCCGGAGGGGGGGCGTACGAGCAGTACTTC
J: TRBJ2-1; size: many; V: TRBV29-1; D: NA; CDR3: CSAPGTSPYNEQFF; DNA: TGCAGCGCGCCCGGGACTTCCCCCTACAATGAGCAGTTCTTC
J: TRBJ2-5; size: many; V: TRBV10-3; D: NA; CDR3: CAISSVPLAGTQYF; DNA: TGTGCCATCAGCTCAGTTCCACTGGCGGGGACCCAGTACTTC
J: TRBJ2-5; size: many; V: TRBV5-1; D: NA; CDR3: CASSPWTAYQETQYF; DNA: TGCGCCAGCAGCCCCTGGACAGCCTATCAAGAGACCCAGTACTTC
J: TRBJ1-1; size: many; V: TRBV10-3; D: NA; CDR3: CAISATGNTEAFF; DNA: TGTGCCATCAGCGCGACAGGGAACACTGAAGCTTTCTTT
J: TRBJ2-5; size: many; V: TRBV7-8; D: NA; CDR3: CASTFELAQETQYF; DNA: TGTGCCAGCACCTTTGAACTAGCCCAAGAGACCCAGTACTTC
J: TRBJ2-7; size: many; V: TRBV7-9; D: NA; CDR3: CASSHGTDYEQYF; DNA: TGTGCCAGCAGCCACGGGACCGACTACGAGCAGTACTTC
J: TRBJ1-1; size: many; V: TRBV9; D: NA; CDR3: CASSLDQVNTEAFF; DNA: TGTGCCAGCAGCCTGGATCAGGTGAACACTGAAGCTTTCTTT
J: TRBJ1-3; size: many; V: TRBV4-2; D: NA; CDR3: CASSQEILSGNTIYF; DNA: TGTGCCAGCAGCCAAGAAATCCTCTCTGGAAACACCATATATTTT
J: TRBJ2-1; size: many; V: TRBV29-1; D: TRBD2; CDR3: CSVAPSGGGNEQFF; DNA: TGCAGCGTTGCTCCATCGGGGGGGGGCAATGAGCAGTTCTTC